Reported below is one T cell receptor beta chain. The data are from a study of shared clonotypes between healthy human individuals. Germline trimming cut 4 bases from V and 1 base from J; bases unmatched to any gene: 9. The V gene's germline CDR1 is SGHNT and CDR2 YYREEE (reference sequence). The CDR3 consists of 19 residues. TCRdb's table, derived via immunoSEQ multiplex PCR, lists solely in-frame clones and lacks some. The profile shows more than 400,000 clones, roughly 95% of them singletons. Input material: naive CD4+ T cells sorted from blood. Subset defined: CD45RA+ positively selected. The rearrangement joins TRBV5-4 to TRBJ2-3; 16 bases are a match to TRBD2. The sequence was obtained from a woman in her twenties or thirties in good health. The CDR3 region has the DNA TGTGCCAGCAGCCAGGGACTAGCGGGAGGGACTTGGGGCACAGATACGCAGTATTTT. As protein: CASSQGLAGGTWGTDTQYF.